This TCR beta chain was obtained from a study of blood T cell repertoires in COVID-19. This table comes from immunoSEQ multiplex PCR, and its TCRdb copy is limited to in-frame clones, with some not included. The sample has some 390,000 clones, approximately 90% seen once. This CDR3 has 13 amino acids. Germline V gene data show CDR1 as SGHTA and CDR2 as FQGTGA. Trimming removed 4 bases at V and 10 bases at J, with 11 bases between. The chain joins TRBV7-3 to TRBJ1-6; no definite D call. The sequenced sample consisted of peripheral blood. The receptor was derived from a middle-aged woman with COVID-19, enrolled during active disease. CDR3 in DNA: TGTGCCAGCAGCTACGACTTCCGGTCACCCCTCCACTTT. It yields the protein CASSYDFRSPLHF.